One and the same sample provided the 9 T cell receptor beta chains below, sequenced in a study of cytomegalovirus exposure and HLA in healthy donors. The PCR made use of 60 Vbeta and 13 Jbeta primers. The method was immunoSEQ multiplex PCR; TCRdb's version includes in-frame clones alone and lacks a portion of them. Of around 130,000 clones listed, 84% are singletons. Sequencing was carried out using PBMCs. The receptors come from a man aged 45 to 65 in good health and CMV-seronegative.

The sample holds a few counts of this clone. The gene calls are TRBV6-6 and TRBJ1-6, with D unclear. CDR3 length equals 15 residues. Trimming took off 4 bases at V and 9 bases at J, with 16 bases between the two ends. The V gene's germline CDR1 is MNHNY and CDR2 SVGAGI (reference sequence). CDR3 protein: CASSSSVDRGSPLHF. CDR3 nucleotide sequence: TGTGCCAGCAGTTCATCCGTTGACCGGGGTTCACCCCTCCACTTT.

CDR3: CASSILISDGYTF. The CDR3 nucleotides are TGTGCCAGTAGTATTCTCATCTCAGATGGCTACACCTTC. The rearrangement uses TRBV19 and TRBJ1-2; D remains unclear. The CDR3 is 13 amino acids. Germline V gene lookup returns CDR1 LNHDA and CDR2 SQIVND (reference sequence). V was clipped by 3 bases and J by 6 bases, with 11 bases between them.

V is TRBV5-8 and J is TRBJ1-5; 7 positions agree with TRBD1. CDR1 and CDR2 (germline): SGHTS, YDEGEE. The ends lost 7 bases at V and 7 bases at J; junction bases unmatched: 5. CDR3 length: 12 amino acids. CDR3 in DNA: TGTGCCAGCCTCGAGGGGGCCCAGCCCCAGCATTTT. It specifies CASLEGAQPQHF.

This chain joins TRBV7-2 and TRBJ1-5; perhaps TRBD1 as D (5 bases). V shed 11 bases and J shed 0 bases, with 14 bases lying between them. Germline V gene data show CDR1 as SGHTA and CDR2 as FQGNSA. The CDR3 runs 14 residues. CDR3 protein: CAAGQPVSNQPQHF. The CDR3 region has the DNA TGTGCCGCAGGGCAGCCCGTTAGCAATCAGCCCCAGCATTTT. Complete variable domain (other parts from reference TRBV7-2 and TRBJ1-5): GAGVSQSPSNKVTEKGKDVELRCDPISGHTALYWYRQSLGQGLEFLIYFQGNSAPDKSGLPSDRFSAERTGGSVSTLTIQRTQQEDSAVYLCAAGQPVSNQPQHFGDGTRLSIL.

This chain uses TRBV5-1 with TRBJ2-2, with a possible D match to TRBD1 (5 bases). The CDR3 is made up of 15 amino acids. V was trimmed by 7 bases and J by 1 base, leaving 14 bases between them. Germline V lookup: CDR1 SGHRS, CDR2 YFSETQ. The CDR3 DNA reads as TGCGCCAGCGGGGCCCTAGTCGGGAACACCGGGGAGCTGTTTTTT. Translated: CASGALVGNTGELFF. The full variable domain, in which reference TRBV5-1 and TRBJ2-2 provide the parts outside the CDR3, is KAGVTQTPRYLIKTRGQQVTLSCSPISGHRSVSWYQQTPGQGLQFLFEYFSETQRNKGNFPGRFSGRQFSNSRSEMNVSTLELGDSALYLCASGALVGNTGELFFGEGSRLTVL.

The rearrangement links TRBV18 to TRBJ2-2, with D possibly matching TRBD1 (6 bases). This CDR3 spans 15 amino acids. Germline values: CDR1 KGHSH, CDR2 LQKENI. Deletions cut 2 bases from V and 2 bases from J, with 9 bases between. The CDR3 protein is CASSPNRDNTGELFF. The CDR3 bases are TGTGCCAGCTCACCAAACAGGGATAACACCGGGGAGCTGTTTTTT.

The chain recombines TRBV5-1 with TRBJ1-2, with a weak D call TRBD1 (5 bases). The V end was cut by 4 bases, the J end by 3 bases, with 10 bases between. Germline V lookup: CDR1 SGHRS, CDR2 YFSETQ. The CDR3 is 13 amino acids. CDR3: CASSTGLDYGYTF. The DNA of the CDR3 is TGCGCCAGCAGCACGGGACTGGACTATGGCTACACCTTC.

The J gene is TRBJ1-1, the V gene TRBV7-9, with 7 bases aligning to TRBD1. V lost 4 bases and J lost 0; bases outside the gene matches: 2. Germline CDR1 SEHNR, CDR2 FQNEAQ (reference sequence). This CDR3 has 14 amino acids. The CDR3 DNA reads TGTGCCAGCAGCTCCGGACAGGTGAACACTGAAGCTTTCTTT. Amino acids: CASSSGQVNTEAFF. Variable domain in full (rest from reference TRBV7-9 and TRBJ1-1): DTGVSQNPRHKITKRGQNVTFRCDPISEHNRLYWYRQTLGQGPEFLTYFQNEAQLEKSRLLSDRFSAERPKGSFSTLEIQRTEQGDSAMYLCASSSGQVNTEAFFGQGTRLTVV.

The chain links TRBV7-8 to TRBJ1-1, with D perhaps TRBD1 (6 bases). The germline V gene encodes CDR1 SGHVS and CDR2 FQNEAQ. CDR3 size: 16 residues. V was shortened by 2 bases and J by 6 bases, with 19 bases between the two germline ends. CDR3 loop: CASSLNLYAGAPEAFF. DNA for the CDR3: TGTGCCAGCAGCTTAAATCTTTACGCGGGGGCACCTGAAGCTTTCTTT.